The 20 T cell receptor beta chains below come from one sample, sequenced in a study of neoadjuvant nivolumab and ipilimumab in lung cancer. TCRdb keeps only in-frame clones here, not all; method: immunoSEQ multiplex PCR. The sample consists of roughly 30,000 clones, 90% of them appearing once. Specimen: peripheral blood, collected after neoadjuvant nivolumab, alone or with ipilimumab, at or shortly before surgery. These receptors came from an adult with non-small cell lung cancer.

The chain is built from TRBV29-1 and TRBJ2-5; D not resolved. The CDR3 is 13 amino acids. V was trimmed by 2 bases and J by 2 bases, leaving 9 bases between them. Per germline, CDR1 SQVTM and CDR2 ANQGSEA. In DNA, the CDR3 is TGCAGCGTTGAACCCCAGCCACAAGAGACCCAGTACTTC. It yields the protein CSVEPQPQETQYF.

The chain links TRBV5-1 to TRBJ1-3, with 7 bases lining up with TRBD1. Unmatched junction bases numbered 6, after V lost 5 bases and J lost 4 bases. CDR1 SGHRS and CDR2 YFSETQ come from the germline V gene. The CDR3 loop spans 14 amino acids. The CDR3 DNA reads TGCGCCAGCAGAGAGACAGGGTCAGGAAACACCATATATTTT. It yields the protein CASRETGSGNTIYF.

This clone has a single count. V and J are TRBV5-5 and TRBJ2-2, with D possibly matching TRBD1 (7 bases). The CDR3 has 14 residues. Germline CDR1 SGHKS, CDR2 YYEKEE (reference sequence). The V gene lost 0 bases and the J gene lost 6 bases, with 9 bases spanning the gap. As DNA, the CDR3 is TGTGCCAGCAGCTTGGCAGGGGGGTCCGGGGAGCTGTTTTTT. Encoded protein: CASSLAGGSGELFF.

The CDR3 DNA is TGTGCCATCAGTGCCCGCGGGGATTATGGCTACACCTTC. Amino acid sequence: CAISARGDYGYTF. The genes are TRBV10-3 and TRBJ1-2, with no clear D. V was clipped by 4 bases and J by 5 bases, with 11 bases between them. The CDR3 extends over 13 amino acids. The V gene's germline CDR1 is ENHRY and CDR2 SYGVKD.

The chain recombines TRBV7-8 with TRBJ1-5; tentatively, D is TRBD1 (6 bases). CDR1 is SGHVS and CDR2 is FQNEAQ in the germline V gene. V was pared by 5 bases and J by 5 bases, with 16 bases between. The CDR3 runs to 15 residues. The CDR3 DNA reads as TGTGCCAGCAGCCAGGGCCTGGGGGCACATCAGCCCCAGCATTTT. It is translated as CASSQGLGAHQPQHF. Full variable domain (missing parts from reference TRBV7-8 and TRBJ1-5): GAGVSQSPRYKVAKRGQDVALRCDPISGHVSLFWYQQALGQGPEFLTYFQNEAQLDKSGLPSDRFFAERPEGSVSTLKIQRTQQEDSAVYLCASSQGLGAHQPQHFGDGTRLSIL.

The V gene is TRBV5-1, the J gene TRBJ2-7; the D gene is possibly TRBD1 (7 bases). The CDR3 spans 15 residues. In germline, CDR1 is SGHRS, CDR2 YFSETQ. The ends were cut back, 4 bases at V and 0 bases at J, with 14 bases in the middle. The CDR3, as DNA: TGCGCCAGCAGCGGAGGGACAGCAAGCTCCTACGAGCAGTACTTC. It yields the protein CASSGGTASSYEQYF. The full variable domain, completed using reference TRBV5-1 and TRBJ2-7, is KAGVTQTPRYLIKTRGQQVTLSCSPISGHRSVSWYQQTPGQGLQFLFEYFSETQRNKGNFPGRFSGRQFSNSRSEMNVSTLELGDSALYLCASSGGTASSYEQYFGPGTRLTVT.

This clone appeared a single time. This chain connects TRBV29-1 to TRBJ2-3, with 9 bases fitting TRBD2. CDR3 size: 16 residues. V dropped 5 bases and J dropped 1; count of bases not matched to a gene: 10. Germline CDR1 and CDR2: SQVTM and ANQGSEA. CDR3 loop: CSVIAGASAGTDTQYF. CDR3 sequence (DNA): TGCAGCGTTATAGCGGGGGCCTCCGCAGGCACAGATACGCAGTATTTT.

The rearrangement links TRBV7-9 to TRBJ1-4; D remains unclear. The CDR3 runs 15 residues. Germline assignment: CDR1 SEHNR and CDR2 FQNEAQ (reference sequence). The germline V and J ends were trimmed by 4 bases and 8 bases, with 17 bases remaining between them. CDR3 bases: TGTGCCAGCAGCTCCGGTATAGGGCGAAACGAAAAACTGTTTTTT. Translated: CASSSGIGRNEKLFF.

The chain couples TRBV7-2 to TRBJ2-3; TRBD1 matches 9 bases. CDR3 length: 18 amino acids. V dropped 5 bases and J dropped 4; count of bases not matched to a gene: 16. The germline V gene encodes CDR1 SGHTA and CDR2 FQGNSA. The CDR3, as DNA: TGTGCCAGCAGCCGTAGGGGCTATGGGACAGGGTGGGCAGATACGCAGTATTTT. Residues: CASSRRGYGTGWADTQYF. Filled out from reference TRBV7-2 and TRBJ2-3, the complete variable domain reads GAGVSQSPSNKVTEKGKDVELRCDPISGHTALYWYRQSLGQGLEFLIYFQGNSAPDKSGLPSDRFSAERTGGSVSTLTIQRTQQEDSAVYLCASSRRGYGTGWADTQYFGPGTRLTVL.

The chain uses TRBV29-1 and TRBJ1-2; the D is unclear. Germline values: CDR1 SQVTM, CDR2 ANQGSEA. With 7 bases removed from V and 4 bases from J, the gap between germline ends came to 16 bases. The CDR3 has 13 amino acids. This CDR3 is CSAGTADLYGYTF. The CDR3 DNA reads TGCAGCGCCGGCACGGCAGACCTCTATGGCTACACCTTC.

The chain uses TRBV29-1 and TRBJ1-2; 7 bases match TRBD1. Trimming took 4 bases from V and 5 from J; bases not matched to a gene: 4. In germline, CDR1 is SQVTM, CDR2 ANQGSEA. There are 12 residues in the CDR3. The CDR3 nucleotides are TGCAGCGTTGTGGAGGGACAGTATGGCTACACCTTC. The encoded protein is CSVVEGQYGYTF.

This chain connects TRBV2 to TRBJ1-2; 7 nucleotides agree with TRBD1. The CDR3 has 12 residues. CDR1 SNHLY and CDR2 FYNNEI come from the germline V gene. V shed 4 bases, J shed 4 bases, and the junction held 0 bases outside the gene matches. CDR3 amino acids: CASSGDSYGYTF. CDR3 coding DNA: TGTGCCAGCAGTGGGGACAGCTATGGCTACACCTTC.

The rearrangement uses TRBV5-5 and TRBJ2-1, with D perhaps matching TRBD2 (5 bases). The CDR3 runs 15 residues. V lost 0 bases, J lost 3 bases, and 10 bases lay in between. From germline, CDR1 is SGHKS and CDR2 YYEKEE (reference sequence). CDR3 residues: CASSLAGVDYNEQFF. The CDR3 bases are TGTGCCAGCAGCTTGGCCGGGGTGGACTACAATGAGCAGTTCTTC.

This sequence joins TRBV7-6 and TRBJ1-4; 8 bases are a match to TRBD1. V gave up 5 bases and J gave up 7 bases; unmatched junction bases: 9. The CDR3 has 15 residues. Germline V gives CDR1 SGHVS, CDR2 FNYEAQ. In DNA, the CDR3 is TGTGCCAGCAGCGCCCACAGGGGGAGACGTGAAAAACTGTTTTTT. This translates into CASSAHRGRREKLFF.

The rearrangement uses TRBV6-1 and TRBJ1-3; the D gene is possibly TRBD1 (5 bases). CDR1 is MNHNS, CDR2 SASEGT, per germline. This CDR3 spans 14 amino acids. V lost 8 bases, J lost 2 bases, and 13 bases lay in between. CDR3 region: CASSAGHTGNTIYF. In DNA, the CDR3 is TGTGCCAGCTCGGCGGGGCACACTGGAAACACCATATATTTT.

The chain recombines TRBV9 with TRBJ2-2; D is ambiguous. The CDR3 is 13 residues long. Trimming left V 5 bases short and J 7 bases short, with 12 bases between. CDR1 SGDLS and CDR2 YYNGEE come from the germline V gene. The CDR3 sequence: CASSLYGFGELFF. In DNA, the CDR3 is TGTGCCAGCAGTCTATACGGGTTCGGGGAGCTGTTTTTT. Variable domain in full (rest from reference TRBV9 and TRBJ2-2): DSGVTQTPKHLITATGQRVTLRCSPRSGDLSVYWYQQSLDQGLQFLIQYYNGEERAKGNILERFSAQQFPDLHSELNLSSLELGDSALYFCASSLYGFGELFFGEGSRLTVL.

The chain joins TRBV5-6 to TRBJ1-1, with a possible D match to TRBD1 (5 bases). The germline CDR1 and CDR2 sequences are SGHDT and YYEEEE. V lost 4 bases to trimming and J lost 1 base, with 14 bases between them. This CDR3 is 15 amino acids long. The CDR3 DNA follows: TGTGCCAGCAGCCTGTTGGGGACCTCGAACACTGAAGCTTTCTTT. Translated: CASSLLGTSNTEAFF.

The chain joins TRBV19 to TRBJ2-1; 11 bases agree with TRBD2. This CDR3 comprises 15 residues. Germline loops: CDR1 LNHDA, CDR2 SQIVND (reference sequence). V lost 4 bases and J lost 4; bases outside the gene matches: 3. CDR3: CASSTSGGPYNEQFF. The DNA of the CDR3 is TGTGCCAGTAGTACTAGCGGGGGGCCGTACAATGAGCAGTTCTTC.

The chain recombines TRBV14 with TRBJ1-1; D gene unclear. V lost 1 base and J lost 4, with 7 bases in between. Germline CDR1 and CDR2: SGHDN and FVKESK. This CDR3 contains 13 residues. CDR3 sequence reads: CASSQVSSTEAFF. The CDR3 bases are TGTGCCAGCAGCCAAGTGAGCAGCACTGAAGCTTTCTTT.

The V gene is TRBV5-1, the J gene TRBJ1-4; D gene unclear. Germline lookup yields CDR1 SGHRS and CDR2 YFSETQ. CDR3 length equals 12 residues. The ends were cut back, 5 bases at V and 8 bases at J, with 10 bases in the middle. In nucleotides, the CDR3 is TGCGCCAGCAGTCGGACTGGGGAAAAACTGTTTTTT. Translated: CASSRTGEKLFF.